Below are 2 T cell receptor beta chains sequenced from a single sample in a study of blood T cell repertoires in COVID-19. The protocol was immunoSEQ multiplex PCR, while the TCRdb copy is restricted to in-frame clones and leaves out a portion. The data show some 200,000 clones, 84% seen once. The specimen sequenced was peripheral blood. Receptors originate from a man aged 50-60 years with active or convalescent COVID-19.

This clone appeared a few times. The CDR3 sequence: CASNAGNNQPQHF. In nucleotides, the CDR3 is TGTGCCAGCAATGCAGGAAACAATCAGCCCCAGCATTTT. V usage is TRBV6-6 and J usage is TRBJ1-5, with D uncertain. CDR3 length equals 13 residues. Germline V gene sequence: CDR1 MNHNY, CDR2 SVGAGI (reference sequence). V dropped 7 bases and J dropped 3 bases, with 10 bases sitting between them.

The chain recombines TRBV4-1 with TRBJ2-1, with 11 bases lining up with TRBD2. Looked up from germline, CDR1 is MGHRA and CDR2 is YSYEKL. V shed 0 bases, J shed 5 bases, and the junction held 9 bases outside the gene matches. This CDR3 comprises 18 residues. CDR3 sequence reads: CASSQEGILAGVDNEQFF. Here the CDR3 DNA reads TGCGCCAGCAGCCAAGAGGGGATACTAGCGGGAGTAGACAATGAGCAGTTCTTC.